A selection of T cell receptor beta chains follows, all from one sample in a study of regulatory T cells in long-lasting Graves disease. TCRdb passed the multiplex PCR reads through MiXCR, listing each CDR3 protein once. Altogether 350,000 to 500,000 distinct CDR3 sequences are present, 21% being singletons, with the ten largest covering roughly an eighth. The sample was peripheral blood mononuclear cells (PBMCs), taken when the disease was refractory, from a patient treated with antithyroid drugs. Receptor source: a female donor with Graves disease. The CDR3 runs from the conserved cysteine through the conserved F or W. Each record gives: D gene, J gene, V gene, clone size, CDR3 protein, CDR3 DNA. D genes are given only for firm matches. Clone size is shown for a subset of rows, as once, few, many or a class of expanded clone.

D: NA
J: TRBJ2-2
V: TRBV20-1
size: NA
CDR3: CSARASGINTGELLF
DNA: TGCAGTGCTAGGGCAAGCGGAATAAACACCGGGGAGCTGCTTTTT

D: TRBD2
J: TRBJ2-2
V: TRBV20-1
size: few
CDR3: CSARDRRRERGGELFF
DNA: TGCAGTGCTAGAGATAGACGGCGGGAGCGGGGCGGGGAGCTGTTTTTT

D: TRBD1
J: TRBJ1-3
V: TRBV28
size: many
CDR3: CASREQGAQFSIYF
DNA: TGTGCCAGCAGAGAACAGGGGGCGCAATTCTCCATATATTTT

D: TRBD1
J: TRBJ1-1
V: TRBV6-1
size: NA
CDR3: CASSVQGGNTEAFF
DNA: TGTGCCAGCAGTGTTCAGGGGGGGAACACTGAAGCTTTCTTT

D: TRBD2
J: TRBJ2-7
V: TRBV11-2
size: many
CDR3: CASRGVPPHEQYF
DNA: TGTGCCAGTCGGGGGGTACCCCCCCACGAGCAGTACTTC

D: NA
J: TRBJ2-5
V: TRBV6-5
size: few
CDR3: CASSLWVGETQYF
DNA: TGTGCCAGCAGTTTGTGGGTTGGAGAGACCCAGTACTTC

D: NA
J: TRBJ2-2
V: TRBV19
size: NA
CDR3: CASIGRGTGELFF
DNA: TGTGCCAGTATTGGGCGGGGAACCGGGGAGCTGTTTTTT

D: NA
J: TRBJ1-1
V: TRBV18
size: many
CDR3: CASSASEAFF
DNA: TGTGCCAGCTCAGCCTCTGAGGCTTTCTTT

D: TRBD2
J: TRBJ2-7
V: TRBV5-1
size: NA
CDR3: CASTPRGGYYEQYF
DNA: TGCGCCAGCACCCCCCGGGGGGGATACTACGAGCAGTACTTC

D: TRBD1
J: TRBJ1-4
V: TRBV2
size: many
CDR3: CASSNRGQSNEKLFF
DNA: TGTGCCAGCAGCAACAGGGGACAGTCTAATGAAAAACTGTTTTTT

D: TRBD1
J: TRBJ1-1
V: TRBV4-1
size: few
CDR3: CASSQVGQGLNTEAFF
DNA: TGCGCCAGCAGCCAAGTGGGACAGGGATTGAACACTGAAGCTTTCTTT

D: NA
J: TRBJ1-5
V: TRBV19
size: NA
CDR3: CASSPRDPSNQPQHF
DNA: TGTGCCAGTAGTCCTAGGGATCCGAGCAATCAGCCCCAGCATTTT

D: TRBD1
J: TRBJ1-5
V: TRBV2
size: many
CDR3: CASRAAGTGANQPQHF
DNA: TGTGCCAGCAGAGCCGCCGGGACAGGGGCCAATCAGCCCCAGCATTTT

D: NA
J: TRBJ2-7
V: TRBV13
size: NA
CDR3: CASSLGVGGRERYF
DNA: TGTGCCAGCAGCTTAGGAGTAGGGGGTCGCGAGCGGTACTTC

D: TRBD2
J: TRBJ2-5
V: TRBV18
size: many
CDR3: CASSVLAGQEETQYF
DNA: TGTGCCAGCTCGGTACTAGCGGGACAGGAAGAGACCCAGTACTTC